Below, 6 T cell receptor beta chains from the same sample are listed, as sequenced in a study of T cell repertoires in cytomegalovirus infection. Each CDR3 protein gets one entry after TCRdb re-called the reads with MiXCR. Here the sample spans a few hundred thousand distinct CDR3 sequences, 15% to 20% being singletons. Sample: CD8+ T cells from PBMCs. Every receptor here comes from a human donor in good health (CMV status not recorded). Some clones in this sample may be carry-over from other donors' samples.

This clonotype was seen more than once but under ten times. V usage is TRBV2 and J usage is TRBJ2-6; 10 bases map to TRBD1. CDR1 is SNHLY, CDR2 FYNNEI, per germline. This CDR3 is 18 amino acids long. Unmatched junction bases numbered 10, after V lost 6 bases and J lost 2 bases. The CDR3 DNA reads TGTGCCAGCAGAGGCCCCGGGACAGGGGAAGCTGGGGCCAACGTCCTGACTTTC. Its protein product is CASRGPGTGEAGANVLTF.

The gene calls are TRBV7-2 and TRBJ2-5; 9 nucleotides line up with TRBD2. Trimming took 2 bases from V and 5 from J; bases not matched to a gene: 15. The CDR3 extends over 18 amino acids. Germline loops: CDR1 SGHTA, CDR2 FQGNSA. Here the CDR3 reads CASSLRTSAPPRVETQYF. The CDR3, as DNA: TGTGCCAGCAGCTTACGGACTAGCGCCCCGCCCCGTGTCGAGACCCAGTACTTC.

Here the CDR3 reads CASSIDGTYEQYF. The CDR3 nucleotides are TGTGCCAGTAGTATCGACGGAACCTACGAGCAGTACTTC. The chain uses TRBV19 and TRBJ2-7; no firm D call. CDR3 size: 13 residues. The germline CDR1 and CDR2 sequences are LNHDA and SQIVND (reference sequence). V dropped 3 bases and J dropped 2 bases, with 8 bases sitting between them.

This clonotype was counted many times. V is TRBV7-9 and J is TRBJ2-2, with D possibly matching TRBD2 (5 bases). The CDR3 spans 21 residues. Trimming shortened V by 7 bases and J by 6 bases, and 36 bases separated the two germline ends. CDR1 and CDR2 (germline): SEHNR, FQNEAQ (reference sequence). The CDR3 nucleotides are TGTGCCAGCATCGGCCGGGCACCAAACGTCCCCGGGAATTCCGAATCCGGGGAGCTGTTTTTT. Translated, it gives CASIGRAPNVPGNSESGELFF.

This clonotype was observed many times. V is TRBV11-2 and J is TRBJ2-6, with D possibly called TRBD1 or TRBD2 (5 bases each). Germline V CDR1 and CDR2: SGHAT, FQNNGV. This CDR3 is built from 18 residues. Trimming left V 1 base short and J 0 bases short, with 13 bases between. CDR3 region: CASSLVRRGHSGANVLTF. The DNA for the CDR3 is TGTGCCAGCAGCTTAGTCCGCCGGGGCCACTCTGGGGCCAACGTCCTGACTTTC. The variable domain in full, completed from reference TRBV11-2 and TRBJ2-6, reads EAGVAQSPRYKIIEKRQSVAFWCNPISGHATLYWYQQILGQGPKLLIQFQNNGVVDDSQLPKDRFSAERLKGVDSTLKIQPAKLEDSAVYLCASSLVRRGHSGANVLTFGAGSRLTVL.

This clonotype has at least ten counts. The J gene is TRBJ2-3, the V gene TRBV28; D perhaps matches TRBD1 (6 bases). The CDR3 contains 16 residues. V gave up 2 bases and J gave up 1 base, with 13 bases separating them. From germline, CDR1 is MDHEN and CDR2 SYDVKM. CDR3 coding DNA: TGTGCCAGCAGTTTACCCTCGACAGGCGGCACAGATACGCAGTATTTT. Its translation: CASSLPSTGGTDTQYF.